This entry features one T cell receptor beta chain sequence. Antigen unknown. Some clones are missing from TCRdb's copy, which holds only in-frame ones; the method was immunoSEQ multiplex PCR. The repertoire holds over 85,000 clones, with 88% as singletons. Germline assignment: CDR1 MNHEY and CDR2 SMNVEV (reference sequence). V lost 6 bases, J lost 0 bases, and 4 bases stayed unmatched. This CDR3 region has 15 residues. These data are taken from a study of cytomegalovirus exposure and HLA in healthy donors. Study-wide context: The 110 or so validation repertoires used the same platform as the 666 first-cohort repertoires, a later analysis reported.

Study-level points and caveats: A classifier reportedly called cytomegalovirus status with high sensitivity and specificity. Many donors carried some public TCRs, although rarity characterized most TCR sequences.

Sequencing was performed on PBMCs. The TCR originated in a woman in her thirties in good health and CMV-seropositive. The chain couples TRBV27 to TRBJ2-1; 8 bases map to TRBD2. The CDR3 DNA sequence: TGTGCCAGCAGCCCGGGACTAGGCTCCTACAATGAGCAGTTCTTC. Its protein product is CASSPGLGSYNEQFF.